These 28 T cell receptor beta chains were all obtained from the same sample, sequenced in a study of cytomegalovirus exposure and HLA in healthy donors. In the PCR, 60 Vbeta and 13 Jbeta primers were used. Assay used: immunoSEQ multiplex PCR; TCRdb lists only in-frame clones, some missing. Seen here are around 130,000 clones, around 86% observed once, and the top ten hold approximately 2.1%. The specimen was PBMCs. These TCRs come from a man aged 25-45 years in good health and CMV-seronegative.

V and J are TRBV7-8 and TRBJ2-5; 12 nucleotides agree with TRBD2. Germline-derived CDR1 and CDR2 are SGHVS and FQNEAQ. After removal of 5 bases from V and 1 base from J, the junction contained 11 bases not matched to a gene. CDR3 size: 18 residues. The CDR3 loop is CASSPRLAGAPIQETQYF. In nucleotides, the CDR3 is TGTGCCAGCAGCCCTCGACTAGCGGGGGCCCCTATCCAAGAGACCCAGTACTTC.

The rearrangement links TRBV10-2 to TRBJ2-7, with D possibly TRBD1 on 5 matching bases. The germline V gene encodes CDR1 WSHSY and CDR2 SAAADI. V was trimmed by 6 bases and J by 0 bases, leaving 15 bases between them. The CDR3 is 15 residues long. CDR3 loop: CASRGSWGLSYEQYF. In DNA, the CDR3 is TGCGCCAGCAGAGGGTCGTGGGGCCTCTCCTACGAGCAGTACTTC.

The chain combines TRBV29-1 with TRBJ2-7, with D possibly being TRBD1 (6 bases). This CDR3 comprises 13 residues. The germline gives CDR1 SQVTM, CDR2 ANQGSEA. The V gene lost 7 bases and the J gene lost 3 bases, with 16 bases spanning the gap. The CDR3 is CSAQATGSYEQYF. The DNA for the CDR3 is TGCAGCGCCCAAGCCACAGGGAGCTACGAGCAGTACTTC.

The CDR3 region has the DNA TGTGCCAGCAGTTTTGGGCACCGCTCTGGAAACACCATATATTTT. Translation: CASSFGHRSGNTIYF. The rearrangement joins TRBV6-5 to TRBJ1-3, with D unclear. This CDR3 has 15 amino acids. Trimming shortened V by 4 bases and J by 0 bases, and 10 bases separated the two germline ends. From germline, CDR1 is MNHEY and CDR2 SVGAGI.

This rearrangement joins TRBV15 to TRBJ2-1; 8 bases line up with TRBD1. The CDR3 consists of 16 residues. CDR1 LNHNV and CDR2 YYDKDF come from the germline V gene (reference sequence). J gave up 6 bases and V 6 bases, and 13 bases lay outside the gene matches. The CDR3 sequence is CATRGILDRGINEQFF. The CDR3 bases are TGTGCCACCAGGGGGATACTAGACAGGGGAATCAATGAGCAGTTCTTC.

The chain employs TRBV7-2 and TRBJ1-5; D call uncertain. The CDR3 spans 13 residues. The V and J ends lost 1 base and 7 bases respectively, with 8 bases between them. Germline assignment: CDR1 SGHTA and CDR2 FQGNSA. The CDR3 here is CASSLEDGQPQHF. CDR3 nucleotide sequence: TGTGCCAGCAGCTTAGAAGATGGCCAGCCCCAGCATTTT.

This clone has a handful of counts. The rearrangement uses TRBV4-3 and TRBJ2-6; D is perhaps TRBD1 (6 bases). The CDR3 runs 16 residues. Trimming removed 4 bases at V and 0 bases at J, with 10 bases between. The germline gives CDR1 LGHNA, CDR2 YSLEER. CDR3 sequence reads: CASSPGQSSGANVLTF. DNA of the CDR3: TGCGCCAGCAGCCCGGGACAAAGCTCTGGGGCCAACGTCCTGACTTTC.

This clone came up once. The CDR3: CASSLGPGLAGGPEDTQYF. CDR3 bases: TGTGCCAGCAGCCTGGGACCGGGACTAGCGGGGGGGCCCGAAGATACGCAGTATTTT. V and J are TRBV7-2 and TRBJ2-3, with 16 bases matching TRBD2. Germline V gene data show CDR1 as SGHTA and CDR2 as FQGNSA. This CDR3 has 19 residues. Trimming cost V 5 bases and J 5 bases; bases outside gene matches: 13.

The V gene is TRBV5-1, the J gene TRBJ2-7; maybe TRBD1 (6 bases). The CDR3 consists of 15 residues. Per the germline V gene, CDR1 is SGHRS and CDR2 is YFSETQ. V was pared by 4 bases and J by 2 bases, with 16 bases between. As DNA, the CDR3 is TGCGCCAGCAGCCCACGGACAGATCAAGCCTACGAGCAGTACTTC. Protein: CASSPRTDQAYEQYF.

The chain couples TRBV5-1 to TRBJ1-1; a weak D match, TRBD1 (5 bases). The germline CDR1 and CDR2 sequences are SGHRS and YFSETQ. CDR3 length: 14 amino acids. V lost 0 bases and J lost 4, with 10 bases in between. CDR3 amino acids: CASSLDGGGTEAFF. DNA for the CDR3: TGCGCCAGCAGCTTGGATGGGGGAGGCACTGAAGCTTTCTTT.

V is TRBV5-6 and J is TRBJ1-1; D ambiguous. The CDR3 contains 12 residues. V shed 0 bases and J shed 4 bases, with 4 bases lying between them. Germline CDR1 SGHDT, CDR2 YYEEEE. The CDR3 coding sequence is TGTGCCAGCAGCTTGGCTTCCACTGAAGCTTTCTTT. Translation gives CASSLASTEAFF. Combining the CDR3 with reference TRBV5-6 and TRBJ1-1 gives the whole variable domain DAGVTQSPTHLIKTRGQQVTLRCSPKSGHDTVSWYQQALGQGPQFIFQYYEEEERQRGNFPDRFSGHQFPNYSSELNVNALLLGDSALYLCASSLASTEAFFGQGTRLTVV.

The chain carries TRBV7-2 and TRBJ2-1; 9 bases are a match to TRBD2. Per germline, CDR1 SGHTA and CDR2 FQGNSA. This CDR3 is built from 15 residues. Trimming took 6 bases from V and 6 from J; bases not matched to a gene: 9. In nucleotides, the CDR3 is TGTGCCAGCAGGTATAGCGGGGGCCCATCCAATGAGCAGTTCTTC. Translated: CASRYSGGPSNEQFF. Full variable domain (rest looked up from reference TRBV7-2 and TRBJ2-1): GAGVSQSPSNKVTEKGKDVELRCDPISGHTALYWYRQSLGQGLEFLIYFQGNSAPDKSGLPSDRFSAERTGGSVSTLTIQRTQQEDSAVYLCASRYSGGPSNEQFFGPGTRLTVL.

The chain couples TRBV29-1 to TRBJ2-7, with 7 bases identical to TRBD1. In germline, CDR1 is SQVTM, CDR2 ANQGSEA. This CDR3 region has 13 residues. V lost 7 bases, J lost 2 bases, and 8 bases stayed unmatched. The CDR3 reads CSASGTATYEQYF. CDR3 in DNA: TGCAGCGCCTCCGGGACAGCCACCTACGAGCAGTACTTC.

The chain is built from TRBV4-1 and TRBJ2-3; 9 bases agree with TRBD2. V lost 0 bases to trimming and J lost 5 bases; unmatched junction nucleotides: 9. CDR1 is MGHRA and CDR2 is YSYEKL in the germline V gene. The CDR3 has 17 residues. The CDR3 DNA follows: TGCGCCAGCAGCCAAGATTCCGCGGGGGGGGTCAAAGATACGCAGTATTTT. This codes for CASSQDSAGGVKDTQYF.

For the CDR3, the DNA is TGTGCCAGCAGTTCCCGACAGGGGGAGAATTCACCCCTCCACTTT. This gives the protein CASSSRQGENSPLHF. This sequence joins TRBV28 and TRBJ1-6, with TRBD1 matching 9 bases. V shed 4 bases, J shed 7 bases, and the junction held 5 bases outside the gene matches. Germline CDR1 and CDR2: MDHEN and SYDVKM. There are 15 residues in the CDR3.

This chain connects TRBV12-5 to TRBJ1-1, with TRBD1 identical over 9 bases. Looked up from germline, CDR1 is LGHNT and CDR2 is FRNRAP. CDR3 length equals 16 residues. Trimming took 2 bases from V and 4 from J; bases not matched to a gene: 8. CDR3 in amino acids: CASGLSQGAPVTEAFF. The DNA for the CDR3 is TGTGCTAGTGGTTTGTCACAGGGGGCCCCGGTCACTGAAGCTTTCTTT. Full variable domain (missing parts from reference TRBV12-5 and TRBJ1-1): DARVTQTPRHKVTEMGQEVTMRCQPILGHNTVFWYRQTMMQGLELLAYFRNRAPLDDSGMPKDRFSAEMPDATLATLKIQPSEPRDSAVYFCASGLSQGAPVTEAFFGQGTRLTVV.

The chain employs TRBV7-9 and TRBJ2-1; 8 bases match TRBD2. This CDR3 region has 16 residues. CDR1 is SEHNR, CDR2 FQNEAQ, per germline (reference sequence). Trimming took 1 base from V and 0 from J; bases not matched to a gene: 2. The CDR3 sequence: CASSLVGTSSYNEQFF. CDR3 in DNA: TGTGCCAGCAGCTTAGTTGGGACTAGCTCCTACAATGAGCAGTTCTTC.

The rearrangement joins TRBV11-2 to TRBJ1-1; TRBD1 agrees at 8 bases. The V and J ends lost 5 bases and 3 bases, in that order; junction bases with no gene match: 17. Germline CDR1 and CDR2: SGHAT and FQNNGV. This CDR3 is 18 amino acids long. CDR3 DNA sequence: TGTGCCAGCAGCCTCAGGGGGCGCGGCAGGGAGAGGCACACTGAAGCTTTCTTT. Its translation is CASSLRGRGRERHTEAFF. Full variable domain (rest looked up from reference TRBV11-2 and TRBJ1-1): EAGVAQSPRYKIIEKRQSVAFWCNPISGHATLYWYQQILGQGPKLLIQFQNNGVVDDSQLPKDRFSAERLKGVDSTLKIQPAKLEDSAVYLCASSLRGRGRERHTEAFFGQGTRLTVV.

This chain uses TRBV5-1 with TRBJ1-1; tentative D call: TRBD1 (5 bases). The CDR3 is 16 amino acids. Trimming pared 1 base from V and 2 bases from J, leaving 15 bases between. Germline assignment: CDR1 SGHRS and CDR2 YFSETQ. The CDR3 sequence: CASSLIGAGPNTEAFF. In DNA form, the CDR3 reads TGCGCCAGCAGCTTGATCGGTGCAGGGCCCAACACTGAAGCTTTCTTT. The whole variable domain, remainder taken from reference TRBV5-1 and TRBJ1-1, is KAGVTQTPRYLIKTRGQQVTLSCSPISGHRSVSWYQQTPGQGLQFLFEYFSETQRNKGNFPGRFSGRQFSNSRSEMNVSTLELGDSALYLCASSLIGAGPNTEAFFGQGTRLTVV.

The CDR3 reads CASSRTSGGPNEQFF. The CDR3 DNA reads as TGCGCCAGCAGCCGTACTAGCGGGGGGCCGAATGAGCAGTTCTTC. The V and J genes are TRBV4-3 and TRBJ2-1, with 12 nucleotides matching TRBD2. Per the germline V gene, CDR1 is LGHNA and CDR2 is YSLEER. V lost 4 bases to trimming and J lost 7 bases; unmatched junction nucleotides: 5. This CDR3 is 15 amino acids long.

The chain employs TRBV5-6 and TRBJ2-4, with TRBD1 as a possible D gene (6 bases). Trimming removed 4 bases at V and 2 bases at J, with 19 bases between. Germline values: CDR1 SGHDT, CDR2 YYEEEE. The length of the CDR3 is 17 residues. The chain's CDR3 is CASSETGSRGTKNIQYF. The DNA for the CDR3 is TGTGCCAGCAGCGAAACAGGGAGTAGGGGAACCAAAAACATTCAGTACTTC.

This chain uses TRBV9 with TRBJ1-1; TRBD1 might be the D (6 bases). The CDR3 has 14 amino acids. Trimming stripped 4 bases from V and 0 bases from J, with 10 bases between. Germline lookup yields CDR1 SGDLS and CDR2 YYNGEE. The CDR3 coding sequence is TGTGCCAGCAGCCCTGACAGGATGAACACTGAAGCTTTCTTT. Protein product: CASSPDRMNTEAFF. Full variable domain (rest looked up from reference TRBV9 and TRBJ1-1): DSGVTQTPKHLITATGQRVTLRCSPRSGDLSVYWYQQSLDQGLQFLIQYYNGEERAKGNILERFSAQQFPDLHSELNLSSLELGDSALYFCASSPDRMNTEAFFGQGTRLTVV.

This sequence joins TRBV5-4 and TRBJ2-1; TRBD1 aligns across 10 bases. Germline-derived CDR1 and CDR2 are SGHNT and YYREEE (reference sequence). The CDR3 contains 16 residues. With 4 bases clipped from V and 3 bases from J, the junction kept 7 bases outside the gene matches. CDR3 DNA sequence: TGTGCCAGCAGCCAAGGACAGGGGGGAATCTACAATGAGCAGTTCTTC. It codes for CASSQGQGGIYNEQFF.

This chain uses TRBV7-9 with TRBJ2-3, with D tentatively TRBD2 (6 bases). Deletions cut 4 bases from V and 9 bases from J, with 20 bases between. Germline loops: CDR1 SEHNR, CDR2 FQNEAQ (reference sequence). The CDR3 spans 15 residues. The CDR3 is CASSYRDSGHDTQYF. CDR3 nucleotide sequence: TGTGCCAGCAGCTACCGGGACTCCGGTCATGACACGCAGTATTTT.

The rearrangement links TRBV5-6 to TRBJ2-7; 8 bases agree with TRBD1. J gave up 1 base and V 0 bases, and 9 bases lay outside the gene matches. CDR3 size: 17 residues. Germline V gene sequence: CDR1 SGHDT, CDR2 YYEEEE. The CDR3 spells CASSLVGSGGLSYEQYF. CDR3 DNA sequence: TGTGCCAGCAGCTTGGTTGGGTCAGGGGGCTTGTCCTACGAGCAGTACTTC.

V and J are TRBV7-6 and TRBJ1-5; D is perhaps TRBD2 (5 bases). The J call may not be correct, given that the DNA end is closer to TRBJ2-3. This CDR3 has 16 amino acids. Germline V gene sequence: CDR1 SGHVS, CDR2 FNYEAQ. In DNA, the CDR3 is TGTGCCAGCAGCTTAGAACCCATTGGGAGCAATCAGCCCCAGTATTTT. Translating gives CASSLEPIGSNQPQYF.

The CDR3 DNA reads as TGTGCCAGTAGTATTTTAGGGGCTGCCGGGGAGCTGTTTTTT. Translation: CASSILGAAGELFF. The V and J genes are TRBV19 and TRBJ2-2; D possibly corresponds to TRBD1 (5 bases). This CDR3 has 14 residues. Deletions cut 3 bases from V and 6 bases from J, with 11 bases between. From germline, CDR1 is LNHDA and CDR2 SQIVND (reference sequence).

The chain joins TRBV10-3 to TRBJ1-1; unclear D gene. V lost 11 bases to trimming and J lost 1 base, with 14 bases between them. Germline lookup yields CDR1 ENHRY and CDR2 SYGVKD. CDR3 size: 13 residues. CDR3 in DNA: TGTGCCTCCGTGGAGGCAGGGAACACTGAAGCTTTCTTT. It encodes CASVEAGNTEAFF.